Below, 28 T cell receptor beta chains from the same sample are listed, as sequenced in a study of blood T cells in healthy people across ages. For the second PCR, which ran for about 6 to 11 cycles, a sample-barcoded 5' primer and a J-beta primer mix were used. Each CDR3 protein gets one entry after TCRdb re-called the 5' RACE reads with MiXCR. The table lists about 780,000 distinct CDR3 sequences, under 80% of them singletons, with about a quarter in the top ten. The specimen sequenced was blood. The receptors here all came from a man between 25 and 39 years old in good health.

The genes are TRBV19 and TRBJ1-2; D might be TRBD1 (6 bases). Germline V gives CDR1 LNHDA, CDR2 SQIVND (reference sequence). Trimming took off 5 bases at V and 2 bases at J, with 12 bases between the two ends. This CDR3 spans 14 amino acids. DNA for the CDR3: TGTGCCAGTAGTTCCGGGACATTAAACTATGGCTACACCTTC. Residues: CASSSGTLNYGYTF.

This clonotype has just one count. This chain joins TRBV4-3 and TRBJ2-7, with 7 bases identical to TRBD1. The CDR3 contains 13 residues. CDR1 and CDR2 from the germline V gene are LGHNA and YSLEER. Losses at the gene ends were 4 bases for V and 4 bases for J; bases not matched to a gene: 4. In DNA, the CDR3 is TGCGCCAGCAGCCCAGCGACAGGGTACGAGCAGTACTTC. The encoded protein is CASSPATGYEQYF.

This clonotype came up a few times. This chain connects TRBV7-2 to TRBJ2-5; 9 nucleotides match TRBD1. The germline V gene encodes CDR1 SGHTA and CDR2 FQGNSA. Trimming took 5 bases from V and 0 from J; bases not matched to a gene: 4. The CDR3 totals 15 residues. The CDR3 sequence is CASSNRDRDQETQYF. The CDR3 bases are TGTGCCAGCAGCAACCGGGACAGGGACCAAGAGACCCAGTACTTC.

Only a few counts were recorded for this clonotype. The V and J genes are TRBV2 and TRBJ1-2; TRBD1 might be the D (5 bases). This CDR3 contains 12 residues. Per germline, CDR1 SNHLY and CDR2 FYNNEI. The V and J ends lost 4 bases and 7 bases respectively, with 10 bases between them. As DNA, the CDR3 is TGTGCCAGCAGTGGAGAGGGGTTTGGCTACACCTTC. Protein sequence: CASSGEGFGYTF.

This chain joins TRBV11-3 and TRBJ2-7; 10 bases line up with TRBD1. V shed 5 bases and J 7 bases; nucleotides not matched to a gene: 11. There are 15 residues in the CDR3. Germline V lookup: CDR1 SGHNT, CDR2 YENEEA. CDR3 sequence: CASSDRGRGRNEQYF. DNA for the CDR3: TGTGCCAGCAGCGACAGGGGGCGGGGGAGGAATGAGCAGTACTTC.

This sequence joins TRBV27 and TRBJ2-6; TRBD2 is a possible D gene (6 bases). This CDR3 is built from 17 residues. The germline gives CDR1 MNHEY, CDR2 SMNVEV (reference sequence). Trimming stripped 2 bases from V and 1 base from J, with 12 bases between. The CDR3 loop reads CASSLRAGTSGANVLTF. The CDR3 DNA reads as TGTGCCAGCAGTTTAAGGGCTGGGACTTCTGGGGCCAACGTCCTGACTTTC.

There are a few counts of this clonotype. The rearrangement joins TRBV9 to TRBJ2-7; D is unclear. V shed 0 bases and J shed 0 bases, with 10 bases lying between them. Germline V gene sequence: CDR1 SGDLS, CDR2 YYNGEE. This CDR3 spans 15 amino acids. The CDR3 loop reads CASSVDVPSSYEQYF. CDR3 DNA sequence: TGTGCCAGCAGCGTAGACGTTCCCAGCTCCTACGAGCAGTACTTC.

CDR3: CASSRDHQGWEQYF. The CDR3 DNA sequence: TGCGCCAGCAGCCGGGACCATCAGGGGTGGGAGCAGTACTTC. This chain joins TRBV4-3 and TRBJ2-7; D is possibly TRBD1 (6 bases). This CDR3 has 14 residues. Trimming took off 4 bases at V and 7 bases at J, with 17 bases between the two ends. Per the germline V gene, CDR1 is LGHNA and CDR2 is YSLEER.

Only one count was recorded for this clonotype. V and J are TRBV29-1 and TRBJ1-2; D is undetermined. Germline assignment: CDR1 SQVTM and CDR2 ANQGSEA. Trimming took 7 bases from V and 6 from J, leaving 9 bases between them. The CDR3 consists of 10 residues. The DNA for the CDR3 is TGCAGCGCCTACACCAATGGCTACACCTTC. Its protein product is CSAYTNGYTF.

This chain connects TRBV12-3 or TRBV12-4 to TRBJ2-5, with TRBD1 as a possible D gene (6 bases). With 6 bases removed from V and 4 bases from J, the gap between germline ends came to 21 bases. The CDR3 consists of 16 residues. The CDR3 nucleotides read TGTGCCAGCAGCCACAGGACAGAGGGTTCCCCAGAGACCCAGTACTTC. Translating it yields CASSHRTEGSPETQYF.

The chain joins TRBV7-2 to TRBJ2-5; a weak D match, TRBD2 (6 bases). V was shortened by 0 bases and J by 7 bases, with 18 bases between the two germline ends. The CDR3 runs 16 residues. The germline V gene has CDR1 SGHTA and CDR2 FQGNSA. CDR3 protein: CASSLALGPLRGTQYF. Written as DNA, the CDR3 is TGTGCCAGCAGCTTAGCCCTCGGGCCCCTGCGGGGGACCCAGTACTTC.

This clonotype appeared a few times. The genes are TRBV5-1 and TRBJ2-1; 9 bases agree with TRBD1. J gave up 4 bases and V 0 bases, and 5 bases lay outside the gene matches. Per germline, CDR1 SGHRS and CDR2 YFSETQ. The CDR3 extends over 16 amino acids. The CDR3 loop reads CASSLVWDREYNEQFF. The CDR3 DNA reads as TGCGCCAGCAGCTTGGTGTGGGACAGGGAATACAATGAGCAGTTCTTC.

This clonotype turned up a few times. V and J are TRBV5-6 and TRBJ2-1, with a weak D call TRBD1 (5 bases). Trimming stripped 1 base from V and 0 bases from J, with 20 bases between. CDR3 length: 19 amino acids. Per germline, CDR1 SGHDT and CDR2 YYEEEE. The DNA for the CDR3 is TGTGCCAGCAGCTTGATGGATTCCACAGGATCTGCCTCCTACAATGAGCAGTTCTTC. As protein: CASSLMDSTGSASYNEQFF.

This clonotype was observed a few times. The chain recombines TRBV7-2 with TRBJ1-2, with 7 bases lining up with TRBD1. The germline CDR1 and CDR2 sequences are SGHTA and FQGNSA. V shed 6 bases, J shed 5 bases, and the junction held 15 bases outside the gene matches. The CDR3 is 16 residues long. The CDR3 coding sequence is TGTGCCAGCAGTTCGACAGTAGGGGGCCCTACGTATGGCTACACCTTC. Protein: CASSSTVGGPTYGYTF.

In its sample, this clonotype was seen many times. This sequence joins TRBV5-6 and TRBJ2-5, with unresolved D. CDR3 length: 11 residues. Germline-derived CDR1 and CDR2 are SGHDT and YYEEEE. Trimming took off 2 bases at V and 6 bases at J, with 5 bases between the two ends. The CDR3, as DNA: TGTGCCAGCAGCTTTGAAAAGACCCAGTACTTC. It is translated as CASSFEKTQYF.

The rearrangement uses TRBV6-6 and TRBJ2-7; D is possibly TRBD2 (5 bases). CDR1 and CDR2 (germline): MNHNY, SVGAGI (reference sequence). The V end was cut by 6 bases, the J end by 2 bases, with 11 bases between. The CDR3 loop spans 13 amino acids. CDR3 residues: CASRAGKTYEQYF. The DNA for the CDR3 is TGTGCCAGCAGGGCCGGGAAGACCTACGAGCAGTACTTC.

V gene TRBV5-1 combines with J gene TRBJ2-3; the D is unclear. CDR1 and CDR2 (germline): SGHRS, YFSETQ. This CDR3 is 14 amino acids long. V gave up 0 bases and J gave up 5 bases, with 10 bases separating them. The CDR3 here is CASSLARWGDTQYF. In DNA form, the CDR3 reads TGCGCCAGCAGCTTGGCCAGGTGGGGAGATACGCAGTATTTT.

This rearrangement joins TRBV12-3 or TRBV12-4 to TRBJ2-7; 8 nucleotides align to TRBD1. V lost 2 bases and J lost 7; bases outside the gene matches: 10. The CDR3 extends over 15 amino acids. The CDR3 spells CASSLKIDRGREQYF. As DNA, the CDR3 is TGTGCCAGCAGTTTAAAGATCGACAGGGGTCGGGAGCAGTACTTC.

The CDR3 bases are TGTGCAGCTGGCTCCGGCACAGATACGCAGTATTTT. Residues: CAAGSGTDTQYF. V usage is TRBV12-3 or TRBV12-4 and J usage is TRBJ2-3; no clear D gene. CDR3 length: 12 amino acids.

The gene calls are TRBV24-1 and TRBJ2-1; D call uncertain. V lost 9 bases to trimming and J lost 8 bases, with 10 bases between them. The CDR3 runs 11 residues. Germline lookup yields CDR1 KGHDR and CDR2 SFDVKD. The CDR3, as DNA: TGTGCCACCGGCACATTCTATGAGCAGTTCTTC. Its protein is CATGTFYEQFF.

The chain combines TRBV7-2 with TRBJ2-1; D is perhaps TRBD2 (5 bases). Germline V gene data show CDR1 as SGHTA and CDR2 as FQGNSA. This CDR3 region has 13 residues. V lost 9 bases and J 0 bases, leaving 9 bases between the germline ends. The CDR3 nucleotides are TGTGCCAGTGAAAGCGGCTCCTACAATGAGCAGTTCTTC. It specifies CASESGSYNEQFF.

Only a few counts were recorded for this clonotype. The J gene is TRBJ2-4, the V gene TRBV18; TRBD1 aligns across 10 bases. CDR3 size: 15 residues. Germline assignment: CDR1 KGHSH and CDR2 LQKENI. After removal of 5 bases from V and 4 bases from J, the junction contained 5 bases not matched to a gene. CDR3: CASSDRDRGKNIQYF. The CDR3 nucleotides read TGTGCCAGCTCAGACCGGGACAGGGGAAAAAACATTCAGTACTTC.

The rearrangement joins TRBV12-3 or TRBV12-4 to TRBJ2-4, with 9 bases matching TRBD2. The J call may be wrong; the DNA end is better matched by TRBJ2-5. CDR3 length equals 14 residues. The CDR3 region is CASIRTSEGETQYF. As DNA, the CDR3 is TGTGCCAGCATTCGGACTAGCGAAGGCGAGACCCAGTACTTC.

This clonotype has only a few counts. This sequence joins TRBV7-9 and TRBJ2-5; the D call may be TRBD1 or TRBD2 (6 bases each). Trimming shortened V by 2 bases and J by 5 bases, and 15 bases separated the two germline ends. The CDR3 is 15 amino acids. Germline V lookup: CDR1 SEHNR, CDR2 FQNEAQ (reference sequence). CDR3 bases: TGTGCCAGCAGCTTAAGGACAGTGGAGGGGGAGACCCAGTACTTC. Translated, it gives CASSLRTVEGETQYF.

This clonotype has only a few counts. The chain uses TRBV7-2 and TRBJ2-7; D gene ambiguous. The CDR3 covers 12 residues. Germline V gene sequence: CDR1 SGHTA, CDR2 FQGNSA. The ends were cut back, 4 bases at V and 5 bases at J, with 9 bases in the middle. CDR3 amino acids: CASSSLLHEQYF. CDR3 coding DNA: TGTGCCAGCAGCTCCTTGCTCCACGAGCAGTACTTC.

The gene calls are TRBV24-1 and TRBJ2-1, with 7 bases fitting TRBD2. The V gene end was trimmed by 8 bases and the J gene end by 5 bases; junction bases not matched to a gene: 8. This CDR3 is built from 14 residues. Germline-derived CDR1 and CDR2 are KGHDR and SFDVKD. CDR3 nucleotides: TGTGCCACCACAACCGGGACTACAAACAATGAGCAGTTCTTC. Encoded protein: CATTTGTTNNEQFF.

This chain's CDR3 is CASSGSGGPGDTQYF. Here the CDR3 DNA reads TGTGCCAGCAGTGGTAGCGGGGGGCCTGGAGATACGCAGTATTTT. This chain connects TRBV2 to TRBJ2-3, with 10 nucleotides matching TRBD2. V was pared by 4 bases and J by 5 bases, with 6 bases of the junction left unmatched. The CDR3 runs 15 residues. Looked up from germline, CDR1 is SNHLY and CDR2 is FYNNEI.

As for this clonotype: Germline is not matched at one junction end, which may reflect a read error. CDR3 loop: CASSARDRAVNTEAFF. The CDR3 coding sequence is TGCGCCAGCAGTGCCCGGGACAGGGCTGTGAACACTGAAGCTTTCTTT. The rearrangement links TRBV6-2 or TRBV6-3 to TRBJ1-1, with 9 bases matching TRBD1. CDR3 length: 16 residues. The germline gives CDR1 MNHEY, CDR2 SVGEGT.